The clone carrying this T cell receptor beta chain was picked up one time. These data come from a study of technical replicates of blood from a few donors. This CDR3 region has 16 residues. Trimming took 5 bases from V and 1 from J; bases not matched to a gene: 6. Germline lookup yields CDR1 SGHNT and CDR2 YENEEA. Clones were sequenced by immunoSEQ multiplex PCR, and TCRdb holds only the in-frame ones, with some missing. The sample includes fewer than 90,000 clones, about 94% of them seen just once. What was sequenced was T cells isolated from PBMCs. This chain links TRBV11-3 with TRBJ2-3, with TRBD1 identical over 10 bases. This clonotype originated in a human donor in good health. The CDR3 here is CASSLGTGVRTDTQYF. The CDR3 region has the DNA TGTGCCAGCAGCCTGGGGACAGGGGTCCGCACAGATACGCAGTATTTT.